The present TCR beta chain was sequenced within a study of OX40 agonist ivuxolimab in advanced cancers. Looking at the study overall: Patients undergoing dose escalation presented with hepatocellular carcinoma, melanoma, renal cell or head and neck cancer. Of mixed ages from about 20 to 90 and averaging about 65 years, the group was roughly 85% male.

The CDR3 extends over 13 amino acids. V was clipped by 5 bases and J by 8 bases, with 13 bases between them. Looked up from germline, CDR1 is SGHTA and CDR2 is FQGTGA. This table comes from immunoSEQ multiplex PCR, and its TCRdb copy is limited to in-frame clones, with some not included. The sample consists of about 99,000 clones, approximately 93% of them appearing once. The source material was CD4+ or CD8+ T cells sorted from blood, sampled in a trial of the OX40 agonist ivuxolimab. The chain links TRBV7-3 to TRBJ2-1; D unresolved. This clonotype originated in an adult with an advanced solid tumor such as melanoma, head and neck, liver or kidney cancer. The CDR3 nucleotides read TGTGCCAGCAGCGCTAGTCGTTTCGATGAGCAGTTCTTC. Translation: CASSASRFDEQFF.